This T cell receptor (beta chain) was sequenced in a study of glioma-infiltrating T cells. Notes on the study in general: Gliomas, especially low-grade, showed above-expected tissue-blood divergence; non-neoplastic patients showed below. Only very few CDR3 sequences appeared in both tissue and blood.

This clonotype was counted many times. Its antigen remains unidentified. This CDR3 spans 13 amino acids. With 2 bases removed from V and 7 bases from J, the gap between germline ends came to 8 bases. Germline CDR1 and CDR2: MDHEN and SYDVKM. Amplification of TCR alpha and beta CDR3 regions from RNA used iRepertoire nested multiplex PCR. Tissue mRNA or PBMC total RNA, roughly 90-450 ng, went into one-step reverse transcription and amplification. TCRdb processed the multiplex PCR reads anew with MiXCR; each CDR3 protein has one entry. The sample yields more than 20,000 distinct CDR3 sequences, approximately 25% seen once.

The chain is built from TRBV28 and TRBJ1-4; D might be TRBD1 (5 bases). The sequence derives from a human donor with low-grade glioma or glioblastoma, undergoing nonglioma brain surgery, or in good health (not recorded which). The material sequenced was glioma tissue, nonneoplastic brain tissue, or PBMCs (not recorded which). CDR3 coding DNA: TGTGCCAGCAGTTTACAGGGAAGTGAAAAACTGTTTTTT. Amino acid sequence: CASSLQGSEKLFF.